This T cell receptor beta chain is drawn from a study of persistence of HIV-infected CD4 T cells. Cells were stimulated with overlapping HIV-1 Gag 15-mer peptides. CD4+ T cells upregulating both CD40 ligand and CD69 were sorted as responding cells. With regard to this clone: Its antigen remains unidentified.

Sequencing used immunoSEQ version 4 in survey mode. TCRdb keeps only in-frame clones here, not all; method: immunoSEQ multiplex PCR. The data hold 13,000 or so clones, with under 70% observed a single time. The length of the CDR3 is 17 residues. Germline CDR1 is KGHSH and CDR2 is LQKENI. The ends lost 6 bases at V and 6 bases at J; junction bases unmatched: 15. The sequencing here drew on CD4+ T cells sorted from PBMCs after roughly 18-hour stimulation, taken from a patient who received antiretroviral therapy. The V and J genes are TRBV18 and TRBJ2-2; TRBD1 agrees at 8 bases. The clonotype originates from an adult man with HIV who was CMV-seropositive. The CDR3 nucleotides read TGTGCCAGCTCCCTCATCCCGGACAGGGCAGACTCCGGGGAGCTGTTTTTT. This gives the protein CASSLIPDRADSGELFF.